One and the same sample provided the 3 T cell receptor beta chains below, sequenced in a study of metastatic and nonmetastatic thyroid tumors. All patients reached thyroid surgery having received no treatment beforehand. TCRdb reprocessed the PCR reads using MiXCR. Of tens of thousands of clones detected, under 15% appear once; the ten largest clones hold over 7%. The source material was tumor tissue. These receptors all come from a female donor with papillary thyroid cancer or a benign thyroid nodule (not recorded which). Some clones in this sample may be carry-over from other donors' samples.

This rearrangement joins TRBV7-6 to TRBJ2-6, with D possibly TRBD2 on 7 matching bases. V was trimmed by 5 bases and J by 0 bases, leaving 14 bases between them. Germline CDR1 and CDR2: SGHVS and FNYEAQ. The CDR3 is 17 residues long. The CDR3, as DNA: TGTGCCAGCAGCCGGGGGGCGGTAGGCTCTGGGGCCAACGTCCTGACTTTC. Its translation is CASSRGAVGSGANVLTF.

This clone was counted many times. Here the CDR3 DNA reads TGTGCCACCACCGACAGGGGAGGCAATCAGCCCCAGCATTTT. Translated: CATTDRGGNQPQHF. This chain links TRBV15 with TRBJ1-5; 8 bases are a match to TRBD1. This CDR3 spans 14 amino acids. The trim removed 7 bases at V and 2 bases at J, leaving 4 bases unmatched. Germline CDR1 and CDR2: LNHNV and YYDKDF (reference sequence).

The table lists this clone with many counts. Other DNA sequences in this sample translate to the same CDR3. V gene TRBV19 combines with J gene TRBJ1-2; tentatively, D is TRBD1 (6 bases). The CDR3 has 14 residues. Looked up from germline, CDR1 is LNHDA and CDR2 is SQIVND (reference sequence). The germline V and J ends were trimmed by 7 bases and 4 bases, with 16 bases remaining between them. CDR3 nucleotides: TGTGCCAGTAAGACAGGTCCCGGTTTCTATGGCTACACCTTC. Translated: CASKTGPGFYGYTF.